The entry below describes one T cell receptor (beta chain). Trimming left V 0 bases short and J 7 bases short, with 13 bases between. Germline V lookup: CDR1 SGDLS, CDR2 YYNGEE. The CDR3 totals 14 residues. The data are from a study of technical replicates of blood from a few donors. Produced via immunoSEQ multiplex PCR; TCRdb's table is partial and in-frame only. This repertoire shows 65,000 to 80,000 clones, less than 99% found once; its top ten account for over 0.2%. The specimen was T cells isolated from PBMCs. The sequence was collected from a human donor in good health. V is TRBV9 and J is TRBJ1-1; D not certain. The CDR3 reads CASSVVFESGEAFF. DNA of the CDR3: TGTGCCAGCAGCGTAGTTTTTGAGTCGGGTGAAGCTTTCTTT.